The T cell receptor (beta chain) described here comes from a study of cytomegalovirus exposure and HLA in healthy donors. Overall study context: Unique TCR beta sequences numbering over 100 million came from around 180 million T cells in an earlier analysis.

The sample holds a few counts of this clone. CDR1 SGDLS and CDR2 YYNGEE come from the germline V gene. The CDR3 has 15 residues. V shed 0 bases and J 3 bases; nucleotides not matched to a gene: 2. PCR used 60 Vbeta primers and 13 Jbeta primers. TCRdb keeps only in-frame clones here, not all; method: immunoSEQ multiplex PCR. Found here are roughly 120,000 clones, approximately 15% of them singletons; the top ten hold 1.9%. This chain uses TRBV9 with TRBJ2-7, with 11 bases matching TRBD1. This TCR was sampled from a woman aged 18-35 years in good health and CMV-seronegative. Sequencing input: PBMCs. In nucleotides, the CDR3 is TGTGCCAGCAGCGTAGCGGGACAGGGGGTCTACGAGCAGTACTTC. It encodes CASSVAGQGVYEQYF.